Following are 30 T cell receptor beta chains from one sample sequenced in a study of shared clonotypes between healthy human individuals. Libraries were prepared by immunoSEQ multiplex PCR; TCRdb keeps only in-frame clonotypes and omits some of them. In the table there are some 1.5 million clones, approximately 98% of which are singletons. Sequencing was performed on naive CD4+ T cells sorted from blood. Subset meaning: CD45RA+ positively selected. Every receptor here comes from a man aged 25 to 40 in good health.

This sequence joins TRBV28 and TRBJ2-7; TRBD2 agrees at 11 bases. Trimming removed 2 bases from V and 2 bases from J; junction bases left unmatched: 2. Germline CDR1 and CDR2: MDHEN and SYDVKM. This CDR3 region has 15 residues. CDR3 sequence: CASSLLAGGPYEQYF. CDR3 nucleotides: TGTGCCAGCAGTTTACTAGCGGGAGGCCCCTACGAGCAGTACTTC.

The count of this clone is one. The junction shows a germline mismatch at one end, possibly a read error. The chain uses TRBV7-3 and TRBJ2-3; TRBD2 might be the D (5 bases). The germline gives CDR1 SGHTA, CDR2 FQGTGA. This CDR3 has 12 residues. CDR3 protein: CASSLTSGSQYF. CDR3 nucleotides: TGTGCCAGCAGCCTAACATCGGGATCGCAGTATTTT. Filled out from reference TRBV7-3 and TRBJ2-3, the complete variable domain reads GAGVSQTPSNKVTEKGKYVELRCDPISGHTALYWYRQSLGQGPEFLIYFQGTGAADDSGLPNDRFFAVRPEGSVSTLKIQRTERGDSAVYLCASSLTSGSQYFGPGTRLTVL.

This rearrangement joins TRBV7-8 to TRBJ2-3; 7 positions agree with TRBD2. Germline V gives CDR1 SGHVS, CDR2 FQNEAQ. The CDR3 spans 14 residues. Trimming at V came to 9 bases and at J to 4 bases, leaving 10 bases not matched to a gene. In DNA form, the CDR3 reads TGTGCCAGTCGTTTAGGCGGGAGTTCAGATACGCAGTATTTT. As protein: CASRLGGSSDTQYF.

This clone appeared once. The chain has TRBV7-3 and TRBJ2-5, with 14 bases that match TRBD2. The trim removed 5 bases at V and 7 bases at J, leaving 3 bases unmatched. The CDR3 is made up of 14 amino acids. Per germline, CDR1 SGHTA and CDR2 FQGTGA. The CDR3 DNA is TGTGCCAGCAGCGGGACTAGCGGGAGCGGGACCCAGTACTTC. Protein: CASSGTSGSGTQYF.

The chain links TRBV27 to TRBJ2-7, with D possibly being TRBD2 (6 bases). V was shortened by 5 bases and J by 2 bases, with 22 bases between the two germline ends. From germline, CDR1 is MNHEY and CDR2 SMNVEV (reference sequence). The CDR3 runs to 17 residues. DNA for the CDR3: TGTGCCAGCAGTCGCGGGGTAGGGAACGCCCATGCCTACGAGCAGTACTTC. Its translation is CASSRGVGNAHAYEQYF.

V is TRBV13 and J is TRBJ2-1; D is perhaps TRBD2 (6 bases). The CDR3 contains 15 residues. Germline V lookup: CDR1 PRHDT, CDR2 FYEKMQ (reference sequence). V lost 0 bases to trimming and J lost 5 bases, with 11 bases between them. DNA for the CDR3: TGTGCCAGCAGCTTAGGAACCAGGGAGGACAATGAGCAGTTCTTC. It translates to CASSLGTREDNEQFF.

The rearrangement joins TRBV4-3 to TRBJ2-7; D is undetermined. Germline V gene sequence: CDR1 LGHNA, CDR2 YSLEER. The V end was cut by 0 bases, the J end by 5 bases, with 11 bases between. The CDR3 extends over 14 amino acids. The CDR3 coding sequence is TGCGCCAGCAGCCAAGATGGCGGCAGCGACGAGCAGTACTTC. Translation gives CASSQDGGSDEQYF.

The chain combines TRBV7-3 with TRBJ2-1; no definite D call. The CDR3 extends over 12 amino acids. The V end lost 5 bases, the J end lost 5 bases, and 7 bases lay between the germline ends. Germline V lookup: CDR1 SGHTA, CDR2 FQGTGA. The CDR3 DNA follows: TGTGCCAGCAGCACCCGGGACAATGAGCAGTTCTTC. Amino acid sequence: CASSTRDNEQFF.

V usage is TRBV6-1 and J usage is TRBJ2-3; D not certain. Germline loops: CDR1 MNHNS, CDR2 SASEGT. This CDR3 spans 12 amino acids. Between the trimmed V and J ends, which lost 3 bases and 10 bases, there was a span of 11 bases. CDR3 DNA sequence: TGTGCCAGCAGTGATTCCGGCCAGGCGCAGTATTTT. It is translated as CASSDSGQAQYF.

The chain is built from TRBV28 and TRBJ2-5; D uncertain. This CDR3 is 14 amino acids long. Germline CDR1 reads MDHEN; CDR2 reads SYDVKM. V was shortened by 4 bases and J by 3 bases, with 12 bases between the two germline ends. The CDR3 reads CASSSPVFKETQYF. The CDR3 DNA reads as TGTGCCAGCAGTTCGCCTGTCTTTAAAGAGACCCAGTACTTC.

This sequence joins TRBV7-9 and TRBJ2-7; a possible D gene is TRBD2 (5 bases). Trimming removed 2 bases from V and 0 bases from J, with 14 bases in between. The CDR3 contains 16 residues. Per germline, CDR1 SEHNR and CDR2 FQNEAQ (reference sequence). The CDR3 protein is CASSLYPGLPSYEQYF. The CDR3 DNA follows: TGTGCCAGCAGCTTATACCCCGGACTGCCCTCCTACGAGCAGTACTTC.

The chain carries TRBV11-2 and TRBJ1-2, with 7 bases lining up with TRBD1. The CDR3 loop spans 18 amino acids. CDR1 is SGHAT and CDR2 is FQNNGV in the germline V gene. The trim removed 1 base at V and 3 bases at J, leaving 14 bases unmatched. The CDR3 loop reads CASSLGGPGTAYYYGYTF. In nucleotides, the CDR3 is TGTGCCAGCAGCTTAGGGGGGCCCGGGACAGCATATTACTATGGCTACACCTTC.

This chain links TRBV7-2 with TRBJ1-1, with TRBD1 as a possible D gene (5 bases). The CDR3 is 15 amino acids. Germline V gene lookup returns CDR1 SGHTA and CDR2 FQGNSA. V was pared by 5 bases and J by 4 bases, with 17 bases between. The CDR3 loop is CASSPRGDWGTEAFF. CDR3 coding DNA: TGTGCCAGCAGCCCCCGGGGGGACTGGGGCACTGAAGCTTTCTTT. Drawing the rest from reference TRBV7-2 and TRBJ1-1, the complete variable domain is GAGVSQSPSNKVTEKGKDVELRCDPISGHTALYWYRQSLGQGLEFLIYFQGNSAPDKSGLPSDRFSAERTGGSVSTLTIQRTQQEDSAVYLCASSPRGDWGTEAFFGQGTRLTVV.

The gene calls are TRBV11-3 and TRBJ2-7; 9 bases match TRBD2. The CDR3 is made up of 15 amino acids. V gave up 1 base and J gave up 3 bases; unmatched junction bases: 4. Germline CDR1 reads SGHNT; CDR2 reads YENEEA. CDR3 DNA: TGTGCCAGCAGCTTAGGGGGTAGCGGGAGCTACGAGCAGTACTTC. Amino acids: CASSLGGSGSYEQYF.

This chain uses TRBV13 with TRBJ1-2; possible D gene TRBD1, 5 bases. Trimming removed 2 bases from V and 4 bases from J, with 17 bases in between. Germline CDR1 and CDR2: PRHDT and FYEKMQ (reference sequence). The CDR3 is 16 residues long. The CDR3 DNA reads TGTGCCAGCAGCTTAAACGGGGGAACAGTCAGCTATGGCTACACCTTC. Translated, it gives CASSLNGGTVSYGYTF.

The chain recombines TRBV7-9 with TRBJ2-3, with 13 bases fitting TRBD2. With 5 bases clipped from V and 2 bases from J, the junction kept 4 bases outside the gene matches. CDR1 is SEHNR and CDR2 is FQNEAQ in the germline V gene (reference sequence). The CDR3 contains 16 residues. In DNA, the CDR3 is TGTGCCAGCAGCAAAGGACTAGCGGGAGACACAGATACGCAGTATTTT. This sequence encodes CASSKGLAGDTDTQYF.

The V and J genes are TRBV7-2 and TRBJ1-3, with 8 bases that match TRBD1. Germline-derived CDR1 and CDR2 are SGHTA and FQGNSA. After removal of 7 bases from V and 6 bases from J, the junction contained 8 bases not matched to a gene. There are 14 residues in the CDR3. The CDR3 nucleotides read TGTGCCAGCACCACGGACAGGGTGTCAAACACCATATATTTT. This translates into CASTTDRVSNTIYF.

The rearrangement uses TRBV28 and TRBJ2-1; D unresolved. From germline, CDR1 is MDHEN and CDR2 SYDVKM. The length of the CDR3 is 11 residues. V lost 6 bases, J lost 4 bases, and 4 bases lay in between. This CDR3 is CASSHYNEQFF. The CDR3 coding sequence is TGTGCCAGCAGCCATTACAATGAGCAGTTCTTC.

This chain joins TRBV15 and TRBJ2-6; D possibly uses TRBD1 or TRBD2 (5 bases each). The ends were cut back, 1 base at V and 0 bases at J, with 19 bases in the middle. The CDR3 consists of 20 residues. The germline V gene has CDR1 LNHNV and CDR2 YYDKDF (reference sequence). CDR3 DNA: TGTGCCACCAGCAGAGGGGAATGGGGGATCCCCCTCTCTGGGGCCAACGTCCTGACTTTC. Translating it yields CATSRGEWGIPLSGANVLTF.

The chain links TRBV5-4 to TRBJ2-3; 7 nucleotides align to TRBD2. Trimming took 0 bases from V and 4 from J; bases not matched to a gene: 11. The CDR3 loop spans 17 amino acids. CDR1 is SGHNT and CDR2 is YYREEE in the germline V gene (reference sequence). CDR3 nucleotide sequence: TGTGCCAGCAGCTTGGGGGTCGCGGGAGAAGCCCCAGATACGCAGTATTTT. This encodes CASSLGVAGEAPDTQYF.

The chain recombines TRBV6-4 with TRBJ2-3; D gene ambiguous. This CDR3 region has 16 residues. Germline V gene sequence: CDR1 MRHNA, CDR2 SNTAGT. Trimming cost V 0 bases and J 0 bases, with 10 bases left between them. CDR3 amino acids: CASSDSRTVSTDTQYF. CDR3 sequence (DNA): TGTGCCAGCAGTGACTCGAGAACGGTAAGCACAGATACGCAGTATTTT.

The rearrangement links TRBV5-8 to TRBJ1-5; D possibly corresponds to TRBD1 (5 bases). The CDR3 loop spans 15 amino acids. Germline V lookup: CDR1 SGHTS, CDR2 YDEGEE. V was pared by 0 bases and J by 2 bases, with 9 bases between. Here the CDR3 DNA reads TGTGCCAGCAGCTTGGGGGACTTGGGCAATCAGCCCCAGCATTTT. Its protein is CASSLGDLGNQPQHF.

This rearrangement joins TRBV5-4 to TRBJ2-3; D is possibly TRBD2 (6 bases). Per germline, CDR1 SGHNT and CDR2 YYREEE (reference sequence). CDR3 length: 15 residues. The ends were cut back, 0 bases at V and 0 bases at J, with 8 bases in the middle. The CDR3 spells CASSLAGLSTDTQYF. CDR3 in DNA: TGTGCCAGCAGCTTGGCGGGACTTAGCACAGATACGCAGTATTTT.

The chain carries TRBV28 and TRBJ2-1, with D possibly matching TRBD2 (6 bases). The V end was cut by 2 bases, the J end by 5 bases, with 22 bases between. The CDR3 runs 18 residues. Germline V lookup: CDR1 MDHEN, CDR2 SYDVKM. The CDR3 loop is CASSLRWRDRYANNEQFF. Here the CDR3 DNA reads TGTGCCAGCAGTTTACGATGGCGGGATCGCTATGCTAACAATGAGCAGTTCTTC.

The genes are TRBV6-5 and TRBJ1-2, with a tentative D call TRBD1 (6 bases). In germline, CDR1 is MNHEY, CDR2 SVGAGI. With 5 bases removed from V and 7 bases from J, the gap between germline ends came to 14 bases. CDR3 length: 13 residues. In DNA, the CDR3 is TGTGCCAGCAGTACCGGGACAACCTCTGGCTACACCTTC. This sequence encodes CASSTGTTSGYTF.

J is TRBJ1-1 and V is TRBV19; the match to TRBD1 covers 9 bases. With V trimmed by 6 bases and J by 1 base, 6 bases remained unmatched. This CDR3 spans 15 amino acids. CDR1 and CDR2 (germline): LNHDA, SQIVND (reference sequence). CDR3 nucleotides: TGTGCCAGTAGGGAACAGGGGGCGCCGAACACTGAAGCTTTCTTT. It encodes CASREQGAPNTEAFF.

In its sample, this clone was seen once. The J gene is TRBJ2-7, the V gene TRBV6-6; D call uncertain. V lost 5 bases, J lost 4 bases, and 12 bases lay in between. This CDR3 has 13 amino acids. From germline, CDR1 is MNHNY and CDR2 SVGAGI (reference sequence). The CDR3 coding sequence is TGTGCCAGCAGTGTACTGGTCAATTACGAGCAGTACTTC. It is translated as CASSVLVNYEQYF.

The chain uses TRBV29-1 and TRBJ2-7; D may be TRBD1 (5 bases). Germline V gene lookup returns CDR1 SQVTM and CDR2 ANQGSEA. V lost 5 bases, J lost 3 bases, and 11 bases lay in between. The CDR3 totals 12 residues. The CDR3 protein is CSVNRPYYEQYF. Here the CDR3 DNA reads TGCAGCGTTAACAGGCCTTACTACGAGCAGTACTTC.

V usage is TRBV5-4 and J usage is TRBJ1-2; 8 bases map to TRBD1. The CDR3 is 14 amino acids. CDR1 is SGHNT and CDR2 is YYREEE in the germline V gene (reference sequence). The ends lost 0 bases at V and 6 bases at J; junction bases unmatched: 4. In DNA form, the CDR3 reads TGTGCCAGCAGCTTGGGACAGGGGCAGAATGGCTACACCTTC. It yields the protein CASSLGQGQNGYTF.

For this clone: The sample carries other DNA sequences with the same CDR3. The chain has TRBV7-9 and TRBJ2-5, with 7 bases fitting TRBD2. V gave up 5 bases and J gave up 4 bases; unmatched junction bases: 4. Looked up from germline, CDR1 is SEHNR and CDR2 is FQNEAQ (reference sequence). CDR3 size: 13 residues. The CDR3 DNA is TGTGCCAGCAGCCCCCCGGGAGGAGAGACCCAGTACTTC. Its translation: CASSPPGGETQYF.